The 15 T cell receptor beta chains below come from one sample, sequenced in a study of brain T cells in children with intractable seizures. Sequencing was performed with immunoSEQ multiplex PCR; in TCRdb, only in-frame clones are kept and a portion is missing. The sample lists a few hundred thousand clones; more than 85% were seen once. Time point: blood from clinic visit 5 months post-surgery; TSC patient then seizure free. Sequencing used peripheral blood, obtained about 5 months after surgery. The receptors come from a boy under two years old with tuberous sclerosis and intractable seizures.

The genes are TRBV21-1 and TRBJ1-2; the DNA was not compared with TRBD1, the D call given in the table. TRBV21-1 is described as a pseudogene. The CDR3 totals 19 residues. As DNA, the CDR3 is TGTGCCAGCAGCCGCGCCCCCGGACAGGGGGAGATCCACTATGTTGGCTACACCTTC. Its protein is CASSRAPGQGEIHYVGYTF.

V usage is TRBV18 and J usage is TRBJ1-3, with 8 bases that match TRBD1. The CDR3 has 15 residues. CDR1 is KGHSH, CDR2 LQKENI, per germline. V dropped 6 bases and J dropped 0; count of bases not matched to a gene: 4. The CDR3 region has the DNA TGTGCCAGCTCTTACGGACAGGGCTCTGGAAACACCATATATTTT. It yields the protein CASSYGQGSGNTIYF.

The DNA for the CDR3 is TGCGCCAGCAGGACGGGAGCTACCGGGACTGAAGCTTTCTTT. Its translation: CASRTGATGTEAFF. The genes are TRBV5-1 and TRBJ1-1; D uncertain. CDR1 and CDR2 (germline): SGHRS, YFSETQ. The germline V and J ends were trimmed by 5 bases and 5 bases, with 16 bases remaining between them. The CDR3 totals 14 residues. The variable domain in full, completed from reference TRBV5-1 and TRBJ1-1, reads KAGVTQTPRYLIKTRGQQVTLSCSPISGHRSVSWYQQTPGQGLQFLFEYFSETQRNKGNFPGRFSGRQFSNSRSEMNVSTLELGDSALYLCASRTGATGTEAFFGQGTRLTVV.

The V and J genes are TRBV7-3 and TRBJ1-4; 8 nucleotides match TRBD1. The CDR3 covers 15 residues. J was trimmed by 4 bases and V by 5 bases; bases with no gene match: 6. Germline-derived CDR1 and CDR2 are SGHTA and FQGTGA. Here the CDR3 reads CASSLTGGVNEKLFF. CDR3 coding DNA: TGTGCCAGCAGCCTCACAGGGGGAGTTAATGAAAAACTGTTTTTT.

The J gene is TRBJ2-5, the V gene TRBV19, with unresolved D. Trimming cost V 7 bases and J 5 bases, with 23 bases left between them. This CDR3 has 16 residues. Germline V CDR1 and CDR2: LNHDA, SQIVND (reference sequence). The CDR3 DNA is TGTGCCAGTATGGGCCGAAAGTCGTCGTCTGGCGAGACCCAGTACTTC. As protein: CASMGRKSSSGETQYF.

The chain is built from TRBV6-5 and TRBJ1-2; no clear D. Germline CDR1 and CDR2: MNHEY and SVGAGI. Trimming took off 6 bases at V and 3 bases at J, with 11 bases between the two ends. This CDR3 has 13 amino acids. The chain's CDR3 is CASRRRADYGYTF. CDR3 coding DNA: TGTGCCAGCAGGAGACGGGCGGACTATGGCTACACCTTC.

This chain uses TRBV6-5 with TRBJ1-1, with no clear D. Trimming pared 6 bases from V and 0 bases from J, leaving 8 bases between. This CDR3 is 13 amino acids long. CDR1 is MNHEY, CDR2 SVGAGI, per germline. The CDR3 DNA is TGTGCCAGCAGGACGGAGGTGAACACTGAAGCTTTCTTT. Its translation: CASRTEVNTEAFF.

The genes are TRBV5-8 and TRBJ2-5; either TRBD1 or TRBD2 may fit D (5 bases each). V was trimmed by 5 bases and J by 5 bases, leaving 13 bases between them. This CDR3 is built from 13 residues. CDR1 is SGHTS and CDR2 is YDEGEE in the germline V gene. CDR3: CASSFGTRETQYF. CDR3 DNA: TGTGCCAGCAGTTTCGGGACGCGGGAGACCCAGTACTTC.

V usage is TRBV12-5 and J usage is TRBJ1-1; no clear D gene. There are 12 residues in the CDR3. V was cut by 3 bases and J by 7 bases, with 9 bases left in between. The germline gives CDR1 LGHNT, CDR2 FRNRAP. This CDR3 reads CASGFGPDEAFF. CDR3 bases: TGTGCTAGTGGTTTCGGACCCGATGAAGCTTTCTTT.

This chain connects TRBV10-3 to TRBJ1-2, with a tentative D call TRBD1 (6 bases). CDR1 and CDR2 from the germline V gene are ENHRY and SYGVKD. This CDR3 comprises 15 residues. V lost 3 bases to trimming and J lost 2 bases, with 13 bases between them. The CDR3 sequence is CAISDPQTGNYGYTF. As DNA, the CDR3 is TGTGCCATCAGTGACCCCCAGACAGGCAACTATGGCTACACCTTC.

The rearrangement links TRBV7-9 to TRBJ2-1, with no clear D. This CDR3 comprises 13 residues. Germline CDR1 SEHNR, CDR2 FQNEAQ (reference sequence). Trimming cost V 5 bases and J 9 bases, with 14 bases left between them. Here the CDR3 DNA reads TGTGCCAGCAGCGTAGTGGCTGCTGGTGAGCAGTTCTTC. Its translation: CASSVVAAGEQFF. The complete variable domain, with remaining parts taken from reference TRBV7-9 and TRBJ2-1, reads DTGVSQNPRHKITKRGQNVTFRCDPISEHNRLYWYRQTLGQGPEFLTYFQNEAQLEKSRLLSDRFSAERPKGSFSTLEIQRTEQGDSAMYLCASSVVAAGEQFFGPGTRLTVL.

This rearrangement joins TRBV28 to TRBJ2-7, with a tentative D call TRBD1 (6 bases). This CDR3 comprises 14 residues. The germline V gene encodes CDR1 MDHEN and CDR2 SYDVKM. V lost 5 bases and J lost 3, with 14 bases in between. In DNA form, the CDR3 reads TGTGCCAGCAGTGCCACAGGGTATGGCTACGAGCAGTACTTC. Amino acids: CASSATGYGYEQYF.

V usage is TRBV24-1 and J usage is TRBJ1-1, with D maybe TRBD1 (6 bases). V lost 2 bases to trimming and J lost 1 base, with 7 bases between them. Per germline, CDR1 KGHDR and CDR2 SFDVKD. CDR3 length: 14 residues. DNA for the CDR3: TGTGCCACCAGTGATTCGGACAGGAACACTGAAGCTTTCTTT. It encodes CATSDSDRNTEAFF.

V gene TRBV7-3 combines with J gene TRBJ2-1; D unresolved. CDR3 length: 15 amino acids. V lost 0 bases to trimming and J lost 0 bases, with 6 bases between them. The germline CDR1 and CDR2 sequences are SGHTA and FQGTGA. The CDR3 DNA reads TGTGCCAGCAGCTTAACGAGTAGCTCCTACAATGAGCAGTTCTTC. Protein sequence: CASSLTSSSYNEQFF.

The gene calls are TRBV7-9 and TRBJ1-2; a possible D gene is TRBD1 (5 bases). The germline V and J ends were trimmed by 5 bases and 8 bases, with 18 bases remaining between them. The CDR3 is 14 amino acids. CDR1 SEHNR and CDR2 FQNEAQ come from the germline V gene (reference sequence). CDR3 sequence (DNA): TGTGCCAGCAGCGAAGTCACTGGGGCTGGCGGCTACACCTTC. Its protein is CASSEVTGAGGYTF.